A selection of T cell receptor beta chains follows, all from one sample in a study of pediatric ulcerative colitis. Only in-frame clones appear in the TCRdb table, and some are missing; sequencing was by immunoSEQ multiplex PCR. The repertoire has roughly 14,000 clones, around 89% of them found once; the top ten carry 0.9% to 1%. Input material: blood. Every receptor here comes from a boy between 5 and 17 years old with moderate ulcerative colitis. Each CDR3 is given with its conserved first and last residue. Each record gives: V gene, D gene, clone size, CDR3 protein. D genes are given only for firm matches. Size tells how often a clone was seen (once, few, many) or the class of an expanded clone, and some rows leave it out.

TRBV30 TRBD1 - CAWSRQGNSPLHF
TRBV13 - - CASSLEGHGEKLFF
TRBV7-9 - once CASSLVGTTYEQYF
TRBV10-3 - - CAISDWSGRVLSKNEQFF
TRBV28 - - CASSFRQETQYF
TRBV7-9 TRBD2 - CASIQTSGGGELFF
TRBV21-1 - - CASSKVQGNLSNYEQYF
TRBV27 - once CASSLFGDNEQFF
TRBV13 - - CASSLWSEKLFF
TRBV9 TRBD2 - CASSVGMLAGGTSTDTQYF
TRBV15 - - CATSRRRPQEGTRANPYEQYF
TRBV27 - few CASSLNVDTEAFF
TRBV28 TRBD1 - CASSPADRGPAETQYF
TRBV7-9 TRBD1 few CASSLQGAEAFF
TRBV28 - few CASSRQAGGYGYTF
TRBV7-6 - - CASSLGISDTQYF
TRBV5-1 - - CASSLKGSGNTEAFF
TRBV2 - - CASRSSFLETQYF
TRBV6-1 - - CASSEEIHSSYEQYF
TRBV4-3 TRBD1 - CASSQDGGQGSARYTF
TRBV6-1 - - CASSEMIGAYYGYTF
TRBV18 TRBD1 - CASSPPFGTGGEEAFF
TRBV14 - - CASSRVEGGKNIQYF
TRBV5-1 - - CASSLVGGGGEQYF